A single T cell receptor delta chain is shown here with its context. One base separates it from a far larger clone, so it is likely a read error. This entry belongs to a study of gamma-delta T cells after stem cell transplantation. The germline V and J ends were trimmed by 0 bases and 3 bases, with 10 bases remaining between them. This CDR3 is 14 amino acids long. The germline CDR1 and CDR2 sequences are GEAIGNYY and EKD. TCRdb redid the clone calls on the RT-PCR reads with CATT. The sample holds just over 2,000 delta-chain clones, roughly 24% seen once. The source of this sequence is a human donor. It is not recorded whose cells these are; they may come from a transplant donor. The rearrangement joins TRDV2 to TRDJ1; D ambiguous. The sample was gamma-delta T cells. CDR3 sequence (DNA): TGTGCCTGTGACACCGTACTGAGGCCCGATAAACTCATCTTT. This translates into CACDTVLRPDKLIF.